The 14 T cell receptor beta chains reported below all come from one sample, sequenced in a study of shared clonotypes between healthy human individuals (dated by TCRdb to 2018 to 2021). Library creation used the immunoSEQ multiplex PCR assay. TCRdb took over this immuneACCESS table, retaining in-frame rearrangements with V and J assigned. Such tables are incomplete; in checked studies, under half of the missing clones stem from an unresolved V gene, and the remainder is unexplained. This sample holds 950,000 to 1,100,000 clones; about 80% were observed only once. The ten largest clones capture 1.2% to 1.5% of the sample. Sample: memory CD4+ T cells sorted from blood. What the cell subset or site label conveys for this sample: CD45RA-negative fraction. Source of these receptors: a man between 18 and 29 years old in good health.

The table lists this clone with a count of one. This rearrangement joins TRBV19 to TRBJ2-1; D is perhaps TRBD1 or TRBD2 (6 bases each). The ends were cut back, 7 bases at V and 8 bases at J, with 27 bases in the middle. This CDR3 region has 17 residues. CDR1 and CDR2 (germline): LNHDA, SQIVND (reference sequence). CDR3: CASKVVGGSSTVDEQFF. Here the CDR3 DNA reads TGTGCCAGTAAAGTGGTAGGGGGGAGCTCGACCGTGGATGAGCAGTTCTTC. Looking up the rest from reference TRBV19 and TRBJ2-1 gives the full variable domain: DGGITQSPKYLFRKEGQNVTLSCEQNLNHDAMYWYRQDPGQGLRLIYYSQIVNDFQKGDIAEGYSVSREKKESFPLTVTSAQKNPTAFYLCASKVVGGSSTVDEQFFGPGTRLTVL.

The chain carries TRBV6-6 and TRBJ1-5; the D gene is possibly TRBD1 (6 bases). Trimming took 4 bases from V and 0 from J, leaving 13 bases between them. Germline CDR1 reads MNHNY; CDR2 reads SVGAGI (reference sequence). The CDR3 covers 16 residues. The CDR3 sequence: CASSSARGNSNQPQHF. The CDR3 DNA follows: TGTGCCAGCAGTTCCGCCAGGGGAAATAGCAATCAGCCCCAGCATTTT.

V is TRBV19 and J is TRBJ1-2, with a possible D match to TRBD1 (5 bases). V lost 3 bases and J lost 2, with 13 bases in between. Germline V lookup: CDR1 LNHDA, CDR2 SQIVND (reference sequence). This CDR3 contains 15 residues. The DNA for the CDR3 is TGTGCCAGTAGTATCAATTCCCGGGACAACTATGGCTACACCTTC. Its translation: CASSINSRDNYGYTF.

V gene TRBV30 combines with J gene TRBJ2-7; D remains ambiguous. The CDR3 is 13 residues long. V lost 2 bases and J lost 5, with 13 bases in between. The germline CDR1 and CDR2 sequences are GTSNPN and SVGIG (reference sequence). CDR3 coding DNA: TGTGCCTGGAGTACGTTATCACCCCACGAGCAGTACTTC. It yields the protein CAWSTLSPHEQYF.

This clone has a count of ten or more. This sequence joins TRBV7-9 and TRBJ2-7, with a tentative D call TRBD1 (6 bases). The CDR3 contains 13 residues. With 6 bases removed from V and 7 bases from J, the gap between germline ends came to 16 bases. Germline values: CDR1 SEHNR, CDR2 FQNEAQ (reference sequence). CDR3 amino acids: CASRAGTSSEQYF. The CDR3 DNA reads as TGTGCCAGCAGGGCCGGGACATCCTCTGAGCAGTACTTC.

This chain joins TRBV4-3 and TRBJ2-5; 9 bases are shared with TRBD2. Germline loops: CDR1 LGHNA, CDR2 YSLEER. The J segment lost 5 bases and the V segment lost 2 bases, leaving 6 bases of the junction unmatched. The length of the CDR3 is 15 residues. The DNA for the CDR3 is TGCGCCAGCAGCCAACTAGCGGGAATGGGTGAGACCCAGTACTTC. This codes for CASSQLAGMGETQYF.

Note on this clone: Other DNA sequences in this sample translate to the same CDR3. The rearrangement uses TRBV5-1 and TRBJ1-1; D remains ambiguous. Germline V gene data show CDR1 as SGHRS and CDR2 as YFSETQ. Trimming left V 2 bases short and J 0 bases short, with 8 bases between. The CDR3 spans 14 residues. CDR3 DNA sequence: TGCGCCAGCAGCTTAGGCGGTATGAACACTGAAGCTTTCTTT. Translating it yields CASSLGGMNTEAFF.

The chain employs TRBV29-1 and TRBJ2-7; TRBD1 agrees at 7 bases. This CDR3 spans 14 amino acids. The trim removed 1 base at V and 1 base at J, leaving 4 bases unmatched. CDR1 and CDR2 (germline): SQVTM, ANQGSEA. The CDR3 bases are TGCAGCGTTGAAGGGACAGGACCGTCCTACGAGCAGTACTTC. Its translation is CSVEGTGPSYEQYF.

This chain links TRBV5-6 with TRBJ1-6, with 8 bases identical to TRBD1. J gave up 9 bases and V 8 bases, and 10 bases lay outside the gene matches. CDR3 length equals 14 residues. Germline CDR1 reads SGHDT; CDR2 reads YYEEEE. CDR3 sequence reads: CASFSTGVTSPLHF. Here the CDR3 DNA reads TGTGCCAGTTTTTCGACAGGGGTAACTTCACCCCTCCACTTT.

This clone was counted a few times. The CDR3 spells CASSLRLAGTDTQYF. The CDR3 nucleotides read TGTGCCAGCAGCCTTCGACTAGCGGGCACAGATACGCAGTATTTT. V usage is TRBV7-8 and J usage is TRBJ2-3; 9 nucleotides match TRBD2. CDR3 length: 15 residues. The J segment lost 1 base and the V segment lost 5 bases, leaving 4 bases of the junction unmatched. Per the germline V gene, CDR1 is SGHVS and CDR2 is FQNEAQ.

About this clone: In the same sample, other DNA sequences code for this CDR3. V gene TRBV18 combines with J gene TRBJ1-2, with TRBD1 identical over 7 bases. The CDR3 runs to 13 residues. Germline values: CDR1 KGHSH, CDR2 LQKENI. Trimming at V came to 3 bases and at J to 5 bases, leaving 3 bases not matched to a gene. The CDR3 region is CASSPGTAYGYTF. CDR3 DNA sequence: TGTGCCAGCTCACCGGGGACAGCTTATGGCTACACCTTC.

In this sample, this clone turned up a few times. The V call is TRBV18, the J call TRBJ1-1; 8 bases agree with TRBD1. With V trimmed by 3 bases and J by 3 bases, 3 bases remained unmatched. CDR3 length equals 14 residues. CDR1 is KGHSH and CDR2 is LQKENI in the germline V gene. The CDR3 is CASSPQTGDTEAFF. The CDR3 nucleotides are TGTGCCAGCTCACCTCAGACAGGGGACACTGAAGCTTTCTTT. The full variable domain, rest sourced from reference TRBV18 and TRBJ1-1, is NAGVMQNPRHLVRRRGQEARLRCSPMKGHSHVYWYRQLPEEGLKFMVYLQKENIIDESGMPKERFSAEFPKEGPSILRIQQVVRGDSAAYFCASSPQTGDTEAFFGQGTRLTVV.

This clone has ten or more counts. V gene TRBV6-5 combines with J gene TRBJ1-2; D might be TRBD1 (6 bases). The germline V and J ends were trimmed by 6 bases and 6 bases, with 14 bases remaining between them. Germline V gene lookup returns CDR1 MNHEY and CDR2 SVGAGI. The CDR3 has 13 amino acids. The CDR3 DNA is TGTGCCAGCAGCCAACAGGGATCTAATGGCTACACCTTC. This encodes CASSQQGSNGYTF.

V and J are TRBV4-1 and TRBJ2-5; TRBD2 matches at 12 bases. Germline V lookup: CDR1 MGHRA, CDR2 YSYEKL. The V gene end was trimmed by 0 bases and the J gene end by 5 bases; junction bases not matched to a gene: 4. This CDR3 comprises 16 residues. CDR3 DNA: TGCGCCAGCAGCCAAGAGCTAGCGGGGGGGCCGGAGACCCAGTACTTC. Its protein product is CASSQELAGGPETQYF.